A single sample gave rise to the 11 T cell receptor beta chains below, sequenced in a study of cytomegalovirus exposure and HLA in healthy donors. The PCR ran on 60 Vbeta and 13 Jbeta primers. Generated by immunoSEQ multiplex PCR, the TCRdb table keeps only in-frame clones and is missing some. The data show about 160,000 clones, over 70% seen once. The specimen was PBMCs. These receptors all come from a man aged 18 to 35 in good health and CMV-seropositive.

This chain connects TRBV7-9 to TRBJ2-1; 8 nucleotides align to TRBD1. Germline values: CDR1 SEHNR, CDR2 FQNEAQ (reference sequence). V shed 5 bases and J 0 bases; nucleotides not matched to a gene: 3. This CDR3 comprises 15 residues. The DNA for the CDR3 is TGTGCCAGCAGCCCCGGACAGGGCTCCTACAATGAGCAGTTCTTC. This codes for CASSPGQGSYNEQFF. The whole variable domain, remainder taken from reference TRBV7-9 and TRBJ2-1, is DTGVSQNPRHKITKRGQNVTFRCDPISEHNRLYWYRQTLGQGPEFLTYFQNEAQLEKSRLLSDRFSAERPKGSFSTLEIQRTEQGDSAMYLCASSPGQGSYNEQFFGPGTRLTVL.

The chain uses TRBV29-1 and TRBJ2-2; 8 positions match TRBD2. Trimming at V came to 7 bases and at J to 7 bases, leaving 14 bases not matched to a gene. The CDR3 is 15 residues long. Germline-derived CDR1 and CDR2 are SQVTM and ANQGSEA. The CDR3 region has the DNA TGCAGCGGTAAGCGGGGGCCGGAGGGATGCGGGGAGCTGTTTTTT. The encoded protein is CSGKRGPEGCGELFF.

This sequence joins TRBV29-1 and TRBJ2-7; tentative D call: TRBD1 (6 bases). CDR1 is SQVTM, CDR2 ANQGSEA, per germline. This CDR3 region has 12 residues. V was pared by 4 bases and J by 0 bases, with 7 bases between. CDR3 sequence: CSVAGDSYEQYF. CDR3 DNA: TGCAGCGTTGCAGGGGACTCCTACGAGCAGTACTTC.

The rearrangement uses TRBV6-5 and TRBJ1-3; TRBD1 agrees at 7 bases. CDR3 size: 14 residues. Germline V gene data show CDR1 as MNHEY and CDR2 as SVGAGI. V lost 3 bases and J lost 2; bases outside the gene matches: 1. This chain's CDR3 is CASSYGTAGNTIYF. For the CDR3, the DNA is TGTGCCAGCAGTTATGGGACAGCTGGAAACACCATATATTTT.

In DNA form, the CDR3 reads TGTGCCAGCAGCTTGGGGACACTAACCTACGAGCAGTACTTC. This codes for CASSLGTLTYEQYF. The chain employs TRBV5-5 and TRBJ2-7, with D possibly TRBD1 on 5 matching bases. V was cut by 0 bases and J by 2 bases, with 9 bases left in between. The length of the CDR3 is 14 residues. Germline-derived CDR1 and CDR2 are SGHKS and YYEKEE (reference sequence).

This chain connects TRBV5-4 to TRBJ1-1, with TRBD1 as a possible D gene (5 bases). Germline values: CDR1 SGHNT, CDR2 YYREEE (reference sequence). Trimming shortened V by 3 bases and J by 2 bases, and 14 bases separated the two germline ends. The CDR3 is 15 amino acids. The CDR3 region is CASSSRGGINTEAFF. In DNA, the CDR3 is TGTGCCAGCAGCTCGCGGGGGGGGATAAACACTGAAGCTTTCTTT. The whole variable domain, filled in from reference TRBV5-4 and TRBJ1-1, reads ETGVTQSPTHLIKTRGQQVTLRCSSQSGHNTVSWYQQALGQGPQFIFQYYREEENGRGNFPPRFSGLQFPNYSSELNVNALELDDSALYLCASSSRGGINTEAFFGQGTRLTVV.

This chain uses TRBV19 with TRBJ2-1; 13 bases map to TRBD2. In germline, CDR1 is LNHDA, CDR2 SQIVND (reference sequence). This CDR3 region has 15 residues. After removal of 4 bases from V and 8 bases from J, the junction contained 5 bases not matched to a gene. The CDR3 bases are TGTGCCAGTAGTACCGGACTAGCGGGAGTGGATGAGCAGTTCTTC. Translated, it gives CASSTGLAGVDEQFF.

A remark on this clone: This specimen includes other DNA sequences encoding the same CDR3. V is TRBV10-3 and J is TRBJ1-1; weak D call: TRBD1 (6 bases). The CDR3 spans 14 residues. Trimming shortened V by 2 bases and J by 0 bases, and 7 bases separated the two germline ends. Looked up from germline, CDR1 is ENHRY and CDR2 is SYGVKD. The CDR3 spells CAISEGQLNTEAFF. CDR3 bases: TGTGCCATCAGTGAGGGACAGTTGAACACTGAAGCTTTCTTT.

DNA for the CDR3: TGTGCCAGCAGCTTAGTATACCGGGACCCGGGGGCCCAGTACTTC. Its translation is CASSLVYRDPGAQYF. The chain links TRBV7-2 to TRBJ2-5; the D gene is possibly TRBD2 (6 bases). The CDR3 runs to 15 residues. The V end was cut by 1 base, the J end by 9 bases, with 18 bases between. Germline V gene lookup returns CDR1 SGHTA and CDR2 FQGNSA.

This clone turned up a few times. The chain is built from TRBV18 and TRBJ1-2; D is ambiguous. The CDR3 loop spans 15 amino acids. Trimming cost V 0 bases and J 4 bases, with 12 bases left between them. The germline gives CDR1 KGHSH, CDR2 LQKENI. The CDR3 DNA follows: TGTGCCAGCTCACCACCAGGAGATAATACCTATGGCTACACCTTC. Translating it yields CASSPPGDNTYGYTF.

The chain has TRBV30 and TRBJ1-1; unclear D gene. The CDR3 contains 13 residues. V was shortened by 3 bases and J by 0 bases, with 8 bases between the two germline ends. Germline CDR1 and CDR2: GTSNPN and SVGIG (reference sequence). The CDR3 protein is CAWSQEVNTEAFF. DNA for the CDR3: TGTGCCTGGAGCCAGGAGGTGAACACTGAAGCTTTCTTT.